A selection of T cell receptor beta chains follows, all from one sample in a study of T-cell memory formation after mild COVID-19. TCRdb processed the 5' RACE reads anew with MiXCR; each CDR3 protein has one entry. The repertoire includes approximately 450,000 distinct CDR3 sequences, 15% to 20% of them detected once, and approximately 13% sits in the top ten. The sequenced sample was PBMCs or a T cell subset sorted from them (not recorded which). These TCRs come from an adult woman who had mild COVID-19 (a few samples of this study predate the infection). Cell type and time point are not known. CDR3s include the opening cysteine and the closing phenylalanine or tryptophan. The D gene is left open where the match is weak. Size values are once, few and many counts, or a class for expanded clones, and some rows have none.

clone size	J gene	V gene	D gene	CDR3 DNA	CDR3 protein
-	TRBJ2-1	TRBV12-3/TRBV12-4	-	TGTGCCAGCAGTCCCCGACCGGACAAGGGGCAGTTCTTC	CASSPRPDKGQFF
-	TRBJ1-2	TRBV2	-	TGTGCCAGCAGTGAATACTCTATGTCGGGGGATGACTACACCTTC	CASSEYSMSGDDYTF
many	TRBJ2-5	TRBV6-5	-	TGTGCCAGCAGTTACTCTGATGGGGTGACCCAGTACTTC	CASSYSDGVTQYF
-	TRBJ1-1	TRBV4-1	-	TGCGCCAGCAGCCAAGATGGTGACAGGCAAGCTTTCTTT	CASSQDGDRQAFF
many	TRBJ2-2	TRBV20-1	-	TGCAGTGCAGCAGGAGGGGGAGTGACCACCGGGGAGCTGTTTTTT	CSAAGGGVTTGELFF
few	TRBJ2-7	TRBV2	-	TGTGCCAGCAGAAACAACCGGGACCGGGGCTACGAGCAGTACTTC	CASRNNRDRGYEQYF
few	TRBJ1-2	TRBV12-3/TRBV12-4	-	TGTGCCAGCAGACCCAATCAGGGGAGCAACTATGGCTACACCTTC	CASRPNQGSNYGYTF
-	TRBJ2-5	TRBV5-1	TRBD1	TGCGCCAGCAGCTTACCGACAGGGTACCAAGAGACCCAGTACTTC	CASSLPTGYQETQYF
few	TRBJ2-1	TRBV5-1	TRBD2	TGCGCCAGCAGCTTGCGGCCGGGACTAGCGGGGAATGAGCAGTTCTTC	CASSLRPGLAGNEQFF
-	TRBJ1-2	TRBV12-3/TRBV12-4	TRBD1	TGTGCCAGCAGTGGACAGGGGGCCGATCGTGGCTATGGCTACCCCTTC	CASSGQGADRGYGYPF
-	TRBJ1-1	TRBV2	-	TGTGCCAGCAGTATTCGGGGAGGGGTCACTGAAGCTTTCTTT	CASSIRGGVTEAFF
-	TRBJ1-4	TRBV18	-	TGTGCCAGCTCACCACCTTTCTCAGGGAATGAAAAACTGTTTTTT	CASSPPFSGNEKLFF
few	TRBJ1-4	TRBV7-6	-	TGTGCCAGCAGCCCCGGCGGGGGGGTTGGTGAAAAACTGTTTTTT	CASSPGGGVGEKLFF
-	TRBJ2-1	TRBV5-1	TRBD1	TGCGCCAGCAGCTGGGGGACAGGGGGCGATGAGCAGTTCTTC	CASSWGTGGDEQFF
few	TRBJ1-2	TRBV4-1	TRBD1	TGCGCCAGCAGCCACTCCCGGGACAGGGCTAACTATGGCTACACCTTC	CASSHSRDRANYGYTF
-	TRBJ1-5	TRBV30	TRBD1	TGTGCCTGGAGTGCCAGGGGGCATCAGCCCCAGCATTTT	CAWSARGHQPQHF
many	TRBJ2-3	TRBV28	-	TGTGCCAGCAGTTTTAGAGCGGGCTGGGGGCAAAGGGATACGCAGTATTTT	CASSFRAGWGQRDTQYF
few	TRBJ1-1	TRBV29-1	TRBD1	TGCAGCGTGAGGGACAGGAGGAACACTGAAGCTTTCTTT	CSVRDRRNTEAFF
few	TRBJ2-7	TRBV20-1	TRBD2	TGCAGTGCTAGGACTAGCGGGGGGGCCGGAATTCACGAGCAGTACTTC	CSARTSGGAGIHEQYF
few	TRBJ2-7	TRBV6-5	TRBD1	TGTGCCAGCAAATTTCGACAGGGCTCCTACGAGCAGTACTTC	CASKFRQGSYEQYF
-	TRBJ1-1	TRBV4-1	-	TGCGCCAGCAGCCAAGACGCGTCCGGCAGTCGGGCCACTGAAGCTTTCTTT	CASSQDASGSRATEAFF
few	TRBJ2-1	TRBV30	-	TGTGCCTGGACCCCGAGGGGGACCTACAATGAGCAGTTCTTC	CAWTPRGTYNEQFF
many	TRBJ2-2	TRBV11-2	-	TGTGCCAGCAGCTATAGCGCCTCGAACACCGGGGAGCTGTTTTTT	CASSYSASNTGELFF
-	TRBJ2-3	TRBV12-3/TRBV12-4	-	TGTGCCAGCGGCCCCTTAGATACGCAGTATTTT	CASGPLDTQYF
-	TRBJ2-6	TRBV7-9	-	TGTGCCAGCAGCTTCTCGGGGGTTGGGGCCAACGTCCTGACTTTC	CASSFSGVGANVLTF
-	TRBJ2-5	TRBV28	-	TGTGCCAGCAGCCGAGCGGCCCTCCCCGAGACCCAGTACTTC	CASSRAALPETQYF
-	TRBJ2-3	TRBV7-9	-	TGTGCCAGCAGCTTAGCCTCGGTCTCCGGCCGACGCTTTAGCACAGATACGCAGTATTTT	CASSLASVSGRRFSTDTQYF
-	TRBJ1-2	TRBV25-1	-	TGTGCCAGCAGTGGTATTGCAGATGGCAGATTCTATGGCTACACCTTC	CASSGIADGRFYGYTF
few	TRBJ2-7	TRBV29-1	-	TGCAGCGTTGTCTCTCAGGGGGGCTACGAGCAGTACTTC	CSVVSQGGYEQYF
-	TRBJ1-1	TRBV20-1	TRBD1	TGCAGTGCTCTAGGACAGGGAGGCGCTGAAGCTTTCTTT	CSALGQGGAEAFF
-	TRBJ2-7	TRBV7-9	-	TGTGCCAGCAGCGCTTTGCAGTCGTACTCCTACGAGCAGTACTTC	CASSALQSYSYEQYF
few	TRBJ2-7	TRBV6-5	TRBD2	TGTGCCAGCAGTTACGGCACTAGCGGCTACGAGCAGTACTTC	CASSYGTSGYEQYF
many	TRBJ1-1	TRBV5-1	TRBD1	TGCGCCAGCAGCGGGAGGACAGGGCTGAGGACTGAAGCTTTCTTT	CASSGRTGLRTEAFF
-	TRBJ2-5	TRBV6-6	-	TGTGCCAGCAGTTCCGGACTGCCGTACCAAGAGACCCAGTACTTC	CASSSGLPYQETQYF
-	TRBJ1-6	TRBV5-1	TRBD1	TGCGCCAGCAGCCTTGGAGGGACAGGGAGGGATTCACCCCTCCACTTT	CASSLGGTGRDSPLHF
few	TRBJ2-5	TRBV20-1	TRBD1	TGCAGTGCTAGAGACAGGGGGCGGTTAGAGACCCAGTACTTC	CSARDRGRLETQYF
few	TRBJ2-3	TRBV6-1	TRBD1	TGTGCCAGCAGCCGGGACAGGGTCCCCACAGATACGCAGTATTTT	CASSRDRVPTDTQYF
-	TRBJ1-1	TRBV3-1	-	TGTGCCAGCAGCAATGCAGGGCGGACTGAAGCTTTCTTT	CASSNAGRTEAFF
-	TRBJ1-6	TRBV5-1	-	TGCGCCAGCAGCTTGCCGGGACTAGATAATTCACCCCTCCACTTT	CASSLPGLDNSPLHF
-	TRBJ2-1	TRBV20-1	-	TGCAGTGCTAAATGGGGCAATGAGCAGTTCTTC	CSAKWGNEQFF
-	TRBJ2-2	TRBV14	TRBD2	TGTGCCAGCAGCCAAGCTGGCGGGAGGAGGAGCACCGGGGAGCTGTTTTTT	CASSQAGGRRSTGELFF
few	TRBJ2-1	TRBV12-3/TRBV12-4	TRBD2	TGTGCCAGCAGGGTCGGACTAGCGGGAGGGCCCTCCTACAATGAGCAGTTCTTC	CASRVGLAGGPSYNEQFF
-	TRBJ2-1	TRBV11-3	TRBD2	TGTGCCAGCAGCGCCTCCCGGACTAGCGGGGGGATAGGCAATGAGCAGTTCTTC	CASSASRTSGGIGNEQFF
-	TRBJ1-2	TRBV2	-	TGTGCCAGCAGTGCTCCGGTTAGGGTCCATGGCTACACCTTC	CASSAPVRVHGYTF
-	TRBJ2-1	TRBV3-1	-	TGTGCCAGCAGCCAGGAAGACCGGGCGAGCTCCTACAATGAGCAGTTCTTC	CASSQEDRASSYNEQFF
few	TRBJ2-3	TRBV30	-	TGTGCCTGGAGTAGGGACACAGATACGCAGTATTTT	CAWSRDTDTQYF
-	TRBJ2-5	TRBV15	-	TGTGCCACCAGCAGAGATGTGTTTGAGACCCAGTACTTC	CATSRDVFETQYF
-	TRBJ2-3	TRBV20-1	TRBD2	TGCAGTGCATTAGCGGGGGGGCGGTCAGATACGCAGTATTTT	CSALAGGRSDTQYF